Below, 28 T cell receptor beta chains from the same sample are listed, as sequenced in a study of neoadjuvant anti-PD-1 for oral cavity cancer. Time point here: after neoadjuvant nivolumab, at surgical resection. Data came from immunoSEQ multiplex PCR; TCRdb stores just in-frame clones and leaves some out. This table has tens of thousands of clones, 85% to 90% appearing once. The sample here was PBMCs, taken after nivolumab (anti-PD-1) treatment. These receptors were obtained from a person aged 40 to 85 with oral cavity squamous cell carcinoma.

The gene calls are TRBV14 and TRBJ1-1; possibly TRBD1 for D (6 bases). Germline CDR1 is SGHDN and CDR2 is FVKESK. Trimming pared 5 bases from V and 0 bases from J, leaving 13 bases between. This CDR3 is 15 amino acids long. The CDR3 reads CASSYLTGMNTEAFF. CDR3 in DNA: TGTGCCAGCAGCTACCTAACAGGGATGAACACTGAAGCTTTCTTT. The full variable domain, completed using reference TRBV14 and TRBJ1-1, is EAGVTQFPSHSVIEKGQTVTLRCDPISGHDNLYWYRRVMGKEIKFLLHFVKESKQDESGMPNNRFLAERTGGTYSTLKVQPAELEDSGVYFCASSYLTGMNTEAFFGQGTRLTVV.

The V and J genes are TRBV2 and TRBJ2-1; 7 bases are a match to TRBD2. The CDR3 has 15 residues. Germline CDR1 SNHLY, CDR2 FYNNEI. Germline trimming cut 6 bases from V and 7 bases from J; bases unmatched to any gene: 12. The CDR3 sequence: CASSLWGLRDNEQFF. The CDR3 coding sequence is TGTGCCAGCAGCCTATGGGGACTACGCGATAATGAGCAGTTCTTC.

The V and J genes are TRBV25-1 and TRBJ2-5, with 8 bases aligning to TRBD1. V lost 5 bases and J lost 4; bases outside the gene matches: 6. This CDR3 is 14 amino acids long. Germline assignment: CDR1 MGHDK and CDR2 SYGVNS. This chain's CDR3 is CASSLQGVGETQYF. As DNA, the CDR3 is TGTGCCAGCAGTCTACAGGGGGTCGGAGAGACCCAGTACTTC.

The chain couples TRBV9 to TRBJ2-2; D remains ambiguous. CDR3 size: 18 residues. Germline assignment: CDR1 SGDLS and CDR2 YYNGEE. The V gene lost 4 bases and the J gene lost 1 base, with 20 bases spanning the gap. CDR3 nucleotide sequence: TGTGCCAGCAGCTCCCGAGAGTGGCAAGTTTTGAACACCGGGGAGCTGTTTTTT. Amino acid sequence: CASSSREWQVLNTGELFF.

The rearrangement links TRBV7-6 to TRBJ2-3; 13 nucleotides align to TRBD2. Per germline, CDR1 SGHVS and CDR2 FNYEAQ. V trimming: 4 bases; J trimming: 7 bases; junction bases outside the gene matches: 5. This CDR3 is built from 15 residues. CDR3 nucleotide sequence: TGTGCCAGCAGCTATACTAGCGGGAGGGCCAATACGCAGTATTTT. It yields the protein CASSYTSGRANTQYF. Drawing the rest from reference TRBV7-6 and TRBJ2-3, the complete variable domain is GAGVSQSPRYKVTKRGQDVALRCDPISGHVSLYWYRQALGQGPEFLTYFNYEAQQDKSGLPNDRFSAERPEGSISTLTIQRTEQRDSAMYRCASSYTSGRANTQYFGPGTRLTVL.

The gene calls are TRBV5-8 and TRBJ2-7; D call uncertain. CDR3 size: 13 residues. Germline V gene data show CDR1 as SGHTS and CDR2 as YDEGEE. The ends were cut back, 0 bases at V and 4 bases at J, with 8 bases in the middle. The CDR3 spells CASSLALGYEQYF. As DNA, the CDR3 is TGTGCCAGCAGCTTGGCCTTGGGGTACGAGCAGTACTTC.

The genes are TRBV7-9 and TRBJ1-4, with no clear D. V was clipped by 0 bases and J by 8 bases, with 10 bases between them. Germline assignment: CDR1 SEHNR and CDR2 FQNEAQ (reference sequence). This CDR3 spans 14 amino acids. Here the CDR3 reads CASSLAVDAEKLFF. The CDR3 nucleotides read TGTGCCAGCAGCTTAGCGGTAGACGCCGAAAAACTGTTTTTT.

The J gene is TRBJ2-5, the V gene TRBV7-6; either TRBD1 or TRBD2 may supply D (5 bases each). This CDR3 has 13 amino acids. Trimming shortened V by 5 bases and J by 5 bases, and 12 bases separated the two germline ends. CDR1 SGHVS and CDR2 FNYEAQ come from the germline V gene. The CDR3 loop is CASSGWDGETQYF. The CDR3 DNA reads as TGTGCCAGCAGCGGCTGGGACGGCGAGACCCAGTACTTC. Based on the CDR3 plus reference TRBV7-6 and TRBJ2-5, the full variable domain is GAGVSQSPRYKVTKRGQDVALRCDPISGHVSLYWYRQALGQGPEFLTYFNYEAQQDKSGLPNDRFSAERPEGSISTLTIQRTEQRDSAMYRCASSGWDGETQYFGPGTRLLVL.

V and J are TRBV7-6 and TRBJ2-6; 8 bases match TRBD1. Trimming at V came to 3 bases and at J to 3 bases, leaving 7 bases not matched to a gene. The CDR3 spans 17 residues. Germline V gene lookup returns CDR1 SGHVS and CDR2 FNYEAQ. The CDR3: CASSFSGGAVGANVLTF. The CDR3 bases are TGTGCCAGCAGCTTCTCAGGGGGCGCAGTTGGGGCCAACGTCCTGACTTTC. The whole variable domain, remainder taken from reference TRBV7-6 and TRBJ2-6, is GAGVSQSPRYKVTKRGQDVALRCDPISGHVSLYWYRQALGQGPEFLTYFNYEAQQDKSGLPNDRFSAERPEGSISTLTIQRTEQRDSAMYRCASSFSGGAVGANVLTFGAGSRLTVL.

The chain carries TRBV7-3 and TRBJ1-2; 10 bases match TRBD1. The germline V gene has CDR1 SGHTA and CDR2 FQGTGA. Unmatched junction bases numbered 5, after V lost 5 bases and J lost 8 bases. The length of the CDR3 is 13 residues. CDR3 bases: TGTGCCAGCAGCGCGACAGGGGGCACCGGCTACACCTTC. Translation: CASSATGGTGYTF.

This chain connects TRBV5-1 to TRBJ1-1; 11 bases map to TRBD1. The CDR3 covers 16 residues. The germline gives CDR1 SGHRS, CDR2 YFSETQ. V was pared by 4 bases and J by 1 base, with 6 bases of the junction left unmatched. In DNA form, the CDR3 reads TGCGCCAGCAGCATCGGACAGGGGGCTGGGAACACTGAAGCTTTCTTT. This translates into CASSIGQGAGNTEAFF.

This clone showed up just once. The V and J genes are TRBV5-1 and TRBJ1-1; possible D gene TRBD1, 6 bases. This CDR3 spans 17 amino acids. V shed 4 bases and J shed 0 bases, with 19 bases lying between them. Germline values: CDR1 SGHRS, CDR2 YFSETQ. CDR3 in amino acids: CASSPRFRGLMNTEAFF. The CDR3 DNA reads TGCGCCAGCAGCCCCCGATTCAGGGGATTAATGAACACTGAAGCTTTCTTT.

The chain joins TRBV2 to TRBJ1-5; no clear D. The CDR3 is 12 amino acids. Germline V gene lookup returns CDR1 SNHLY and CDR2 FYNNEI. Between the trimmed V and J ends, which lost 3 bases and 7 bases, there was a span of 7 bases. This chain's CDR3 is CASSESVQPQHF. In nucleotides, the CDR3 is TGTGCCAGCAGTGAGAGTGTGCAGCCCCAGCATTTT.

The chain recombines TRBV7-9 with TRBJ1-3, with a weak D call TRBD1 (5 bases). The germline CDR1 and CDR2 sequences are SEHNR and FQNEAQ (reference sequence). V lost 6 bases, J lost 4 bases, and 13 bases lay in between. The CDR3 contains 14 residues. The CDR3: CASSPEQGGNTIYF. The CDR3 DNA reads as TGTGCCAGCAGTCCGGAGCAGGGAGGAAACACCATATATTTT. The variable domain in full, with the rest retrieved from reference TRBV7-9 and TRBJ1-3, is DTGVSQNPRHKITKRGQNVTFRCDPISEHNRLYWYRQTLGQGPEFLTYFQNEAQLEKSRLLSDRFSAERPKGSFSTLEIQRTEQGDSAMYLCASSPEQGGNTIYFGEGSWLTVV.

The chain joins TRBV6-1 to TRBJ1-5, with D unclear. Looked up from germline, CDR1 is MNHNS and CDR2 is SASEGT. Trimming stripped 3 bases from V and 3 bases from J, with 15 bases between. This CDR3 comprises 16 residues. The DNA of the CDR3 is TGTGCCAGCAGTGAGGGGTTGGGCTTCTACAATCAGCCCCAGCATTTT. This translates into CASSEGLGFYNQPQHF.

The chain carries TRBV4-1 and TRBJ2-2; D gene unclear. The CDR3 is made up of 15 amino acids. Trimming removed 0 bases from V and 6 bases from J, with 11 bases in between. The germline V gene encodes CDR1 MGHRA and CDR2 YSYEKL. The CDR3, as DNA: TGCGCCAGCAGCCAAGATCGGCAATTCGCCGGGGAGCTGTTTTTT. Its translation is CASSQDRQFAGELFF.

The CDR3: CASSQGPTRADEQYF. The DNA of the CDR3 is TGTGCCAGCAGCCAAGGACCAACCCGTGCGGACGAGCAGTACTTC. V is TRBV9 and J is TRBJ2-7; D unresolved. The CDR3 has 15 residues. The germline CDR1 and CDR2 sequences are SGDLS and YYNGEE. V gave up 4 bases and J gave up 5 bases, with 19 bases separating them.

This chain joins TRBV6-6 and TRBJ1-2, with D perhaps TRBD1 (6 bases). CDR3 length: 14 residues. Germline CDR1 MNHNY, CDR2 SVGAGI (reference sequence). V lost 7 bases and J lost 0, with 12 bases in between. The DNA of the CDR3 is TGTGCCAGCACCAAGGACAGAGCTAACTATGGCTACACCTTC. Amino acids: CASTKDRANYGYTF.

The CDR3 DNA follows: TGTGCCAGCAGTCCGACGACATATGATGGCTACACCTTC. Translating it yields CASSPTTYDGYTF. The rearrangement uses TRBV5-6 and TRBJ1-2; no firm D call. The V end was cut by 5 bases, the J end by 6 bases, with 14 bases between. CDR1 and CDR2 (germline): SGHDT, YYEEEE. CDR3 length equals 13 residues.

The chain carries TRBV29-1 and TRBJ2-1; no clear D gene. V was pared by 3 bases and J by 5 bases, with 11 bases between. Germline assignment: CDR1 SQVTM and CDR2 ANQGSEA. This CDR3 is 13 amino acids long. CDR3 protein: CSVETVRNNEQFF. In DNA form, the CDR3 reads TGCAGCGTTGAGACGGTGCGAAACAATGAGCAGTTCTTC.

CDR3 in DNA: TGCGCCAGCAGCCAAGGTTGGAGGGGGTACGAGCAGTACTTC. Its protein is CASSQGWRGYEQYF. The chain combines TRBV4-1 with TRBJ2-7; D tentatively fits TRBD1 or TRBD2 (6 bases each). This CDR3 contains 14 residues. V lost 1 base to trimming and J lost 4 bases, with 11 bases between them. Germline CDR1 and CDR2: MGHRA and YSYEKL.

This chain uses TRBV5-8 with TRBJ2-5, with D possibly being TRBD2 (5 bases). CDR3 length: 15 residues. Germline assignment: CDR1 SGHTS and CDR2 YDEGEE. The V and J ends lost 5 bases and 2 bases respectively, with 16 bases between them. DNA of the CDR3: TGTGCCAGCAGATACGCTGGACGGGGACAAGAGACCCAGTACTTC. Protein product: CASRYAGRGQETQYF.

The chain uses TRBV16 and TRBJ1-2; D perhaps matches TRBD1 (5 bases). The CDR3 contains 15 residues. Looked up from germline, CDR1 is KGHSY and CDR2 is FQNENV. V gave up 4 bases and J gave up 4 bases, with 16 bases separating them. CDR3 sequence: CASSLGTGIIYGYTF. The DNA of the CDR3 is TGTGCCAGCAGCCTCGGGACGGGGATTATCTATGGCTACACCTTC. Combining the CDR3 with reference TRBV16 and TRBJ1-2 gives the whole variable domain GEEVAQTPKHLVRGEGQKAKLYCAPIKGHSYVFWYQQVLKNEFKFLISFQNENVFDETGMPKERFSAKCLPNSPCSLEIQATKLEDSAVYFCASSLGTGIIYGYTFGSGTRLTVV.

The V and J genes are TRBV7-9 and TRBJ2-7; D remains unclear. The V gene's germline CDR1 is SEHNR and CDR2 FQNEAQ (reference sequence). The CDR3 runs to 14 residues. Trimming cost V 1 base and J 2 bases, with 9 bases left between them. The DNA of the CDR3 is TGTGCCAGCAGCTTAGATCTGGACCCCTACGAGCAGTACTTC. This codes for CASSLDLDPYEQYF.

This clone was found once. The V call is TRBV5-6, the J call TRBJ1-5; D is undetermined. This CDR3 contains 15 residues. Trimming removed 2 bases at V and 2 bases at J, with 11 bases between. Germline-derived CDR1 and CDR2 are SGHDT and YYEEEE. The chain's CDR3 is CASSFGPDGNQPQHF. As DNA, the CDR3 is TGTGCCAGCAGCTTCGGACCGGATGGCAATCAGCCCCAGCATTTT. The complete variable domain, with remaining parts taken from reference TRBV5-6 and TRBJ1-5, reads DAGVTQSPTHLIKTRGQQVTLRCSPKSGHDTVSWYQQALGQGPQFIFQYYEEEERQRGNFPDRFSGHQFPNYSSELNVNALLLGDSALYLCASSFGPDGNQPQHFGDGTRLSIL.

The chain combines TRBV9 with TRBJ2-3, with D uncertain. CDR1 and CDR2 (germline): SGDLS, YYNGEE. Trimming took off 0 bases at V and 0 bases at J, with 11 bases between the two ends. This CDR3 is 16 amino acids long. The CDR3 DNA reads TGTGCCAGCAGCGTAGACCGGGCGGCTAGCACAGATACGCAGTATTTT. Its protein is CASSVDRAASTDTQYF.

The rearrangement joins TRBV5-1 to TRBJ1-5; 7 positions agree with TRBD1. Trimming cost V 4 bases and J 2 bases; bases outside gene matches: 3. This CDR3 has 14 residues. The germline CDR1 and CDR2 sequences are SGHRS and YFSETQ. CDR3 region: CASSLTGGNQPQHF. The CDR3 DNA is TGCGCCAGCAGCCTAACAGGGGGCAATCAGCCCCAGCATTTT.

In its sample, this clone was seen once. The rearrangement uses TRBV6-1 and TRBJ2-5; possible D gene TRBD2, 6 bases. The CDR3 is 14 amino acids. Germline values: CDR1 MNHNS, CDR2 SASEGT. V was clipped by 4 bases and J by 5 bases, with 14 bases between them. This CDR3 is CASSGTGLWETQYF. CDR3 nucleotides: TGTGCCAGCAGTGGAACGGGACTTTGGGAGACCCAGTACTTC.